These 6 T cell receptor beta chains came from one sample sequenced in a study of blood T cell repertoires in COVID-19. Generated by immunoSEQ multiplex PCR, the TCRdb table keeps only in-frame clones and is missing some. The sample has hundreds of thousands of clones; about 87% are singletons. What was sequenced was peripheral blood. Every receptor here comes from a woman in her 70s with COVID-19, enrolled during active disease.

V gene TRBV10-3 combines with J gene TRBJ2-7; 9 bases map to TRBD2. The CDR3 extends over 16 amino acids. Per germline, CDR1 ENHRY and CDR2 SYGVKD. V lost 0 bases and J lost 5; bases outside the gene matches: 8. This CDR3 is CAISESSSGRFHEQYF. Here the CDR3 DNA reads TGTGCCATCAGTGAGTCCTCCAGCGGGAGGTTCCACGAGCAGTACTTC.

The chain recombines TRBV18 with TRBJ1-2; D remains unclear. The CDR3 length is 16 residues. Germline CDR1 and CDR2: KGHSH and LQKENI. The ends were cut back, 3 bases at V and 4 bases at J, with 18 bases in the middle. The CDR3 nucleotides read TGTGCCAGCTCACCGGGAGTGGAGGACCTTCCCTATGGCTACACCTTC. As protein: CASSPGVEDLPYGYTF.

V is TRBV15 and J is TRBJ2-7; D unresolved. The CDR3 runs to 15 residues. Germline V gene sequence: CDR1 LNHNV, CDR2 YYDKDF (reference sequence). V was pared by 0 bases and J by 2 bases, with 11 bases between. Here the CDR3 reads CATSRDIDKTYEQYF. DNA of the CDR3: TGTGCCACCAGCAGAGATATAGACAAGACCTACGAGCAGTACTTC.

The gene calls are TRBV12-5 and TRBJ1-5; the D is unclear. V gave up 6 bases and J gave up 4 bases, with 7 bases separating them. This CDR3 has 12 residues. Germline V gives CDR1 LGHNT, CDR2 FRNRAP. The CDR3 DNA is TGTGCTAGTGGCGGGAGAAATCAGCCCCAGCATTTT. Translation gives CASGGRNQPQHF. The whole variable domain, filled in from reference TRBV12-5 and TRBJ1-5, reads DARVTQTPRHKVTEMGQEVTMRCQPILGHNTVFWYRQTMMQGLELLAYFRNRAPLDDSGMPKDRFSAEMPDATLATLKIQPSEPRDSAVYFCASGGRNQPQHFGDGTRLSIL.

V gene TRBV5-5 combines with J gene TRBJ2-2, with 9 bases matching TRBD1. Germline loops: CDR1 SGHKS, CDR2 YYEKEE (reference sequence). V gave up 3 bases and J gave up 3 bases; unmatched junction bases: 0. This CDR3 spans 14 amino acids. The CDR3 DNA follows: TGTGCCAGCAGCTACAGGGGGCACACCGGGGAGCTGTTTTTT. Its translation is CASSYRGHTGELFF.

CDR3 in amino acids: CASSPTGANTEAFF. The CDR3 DNA reads as TGTGCCAGCAGCCCGACAGGGGCAAACACTGAAGCTTTCTTT. The rearrangement uses TRBV6-2 or TRBV6-3 and TRBJ1-1; 8 bases agree with TRBD1. J lost 2 bases, V lost 6 bases, and 5 bases had no gene match. CDR3 length: 14 amino acids. Germline-derived CDR1 and CDR2 are MNHEY and SVGEGT.